These 13 T cell receptor beta chains came from one sample sequenced in a study of PD-L1 blockade in urothelial cancer. Generated by immunoSEQ multiplex PCR, the TCRdb table keeps only in-frame clones and is missing some. Found here are fewer than 75,000 clones, 80% to 85% of them singletons; the top ten hold around 4.7%. This specimen was PBMCs, taken around atezolizumab (anti-PD-L1) treatment. These receptors originate from a man aged 70-80 years with urothelial cancer.

J is TRBJ1-6 and V is TRBV6-1; D might be TRBD1 (6 bases). CDR1 and CDR2 from the germline V gene are MNHNS and SASEGT. V lost 7 bases, J lost 0 bases, and 10 bases lay in between. The CDR3 totals 15 residues. CDR3: CASTGTSSYNSPLHF. The CDR3 nucleotides are TGTGCCAGCACCGGGACAAGCTCCTATAATTCACCCCTCCACTTT.

The chain joins TRBV23-1 to TRBJ1-1; 8 bases fit TRBD1. TRBV23-1 has ORF status, its function being uncertain. The CDR3 is 15 residues long. V shed 6 bases, J shed 0 bases, and the junction held 6 bases outside the gene matches. CDR3 residues: CASSGTGIMNTEAFF. CDR3 DNA: TGCGCCAGCAGCGGGACAGGAATCATGAACACTGAAGCTTTCTTT.

This clone was recorded a few times. The rearrangement uses TRBV11-2 and TRBJ2-2; D may be TRBD2 (6 bases). The V gene's germline CDR1 is SGHAT and CDR2 FQNNGV. The CDR3 consists of 15 residues. Trimming took 3 bases from V and 0 from J, leaving 8 bases between them. CDR3 residues: CASSFSGANTGELFF. The DNA of the CDR3 is TGTGCCAGCAGCTTTAGCGGCGCGAACACCGGGGAGCTGTTTTTT.

The chain carries TRBV19 and TRBJ1-5, with 7 bases fitting TRBD1. V lost 11 bases to trimming and J lost 3 bases; unmatched junction nucleotides: 10. Germline CDR1 is LNHDA and CDR2 is SQIVND (reference sequence). The CDR3 sequence is 14 residues long. CDR3 residues: CASRRDRDNQPQHF. The DNA for the CDR3 is TGTGCCTCAAGGAGGGACAGAGACAATCAGCCCCAGCATTTT.

V usage is TRBV5-6 and J usage is TRBJ2-7; D not certain. Trimming removed 4 bases from V and 4 bases from J, with 18 bases in between. The CDR3 has 15 residues. The germline V gene has CDR1 SGHDT and CDR2 YYEEEE. CDR3 loop: CASSPLTLDSYEQYF. CDR3 in DNA: TGTGCCAGCAGCCCTTTGACCCTAGATTCTTACGAGCAGTACTTC. Combining the CDR3 with reference TRBV5-6 and TRBJ2-7 gives the whole variable domain DAGVTQSPTHLIKTRGQQVTLRCSPKSGHDTVSWYQQALGQGPQFIFQYYEEEERQRGNFPDRFSGHQFPNYSSELNVNALLLGDSALYLCASSPLTLDSYEQYFGPGTRLTVT.

V usage is TRBV27 and J usage is TRBJ1-2, with 8 bases matching TRBD1. The CDR3 length is 13 residues. The germline gives CDR1 MNHEY, CDR2 SMNVEV (reference sequence). V was pared by 5 bases and J by 6 bases, with 5 bases of the junction left unmatched. The CDR3 loop reads CASSRGQGDGYTF. In nucleotides, the CDR3 is TGTGCCAGCAGTCGCGGACAGGGAGATGGCTACACCTTC.

V and J are TRBV7-6 and TRBJ1-2; D remains ambiguous. Trimming cost V 2 bases and J 0 bases, with 10 bases left between them. The germline V gene has CDR1 SGHVS and CDR2 FNYEAQ. The CDR3 has 15 residues. The CDR3, as DNA: TGTGCCAGCAGCTTATCACCGGGAGCTAACTATGGCTACACCTTC. It yields the protein CASSLSPGANYGYTF. The whole variable domain, filled in from reference TRBV7-6 and TRBJ1-2, reads GAGVSQSPRYKVTKRGQDVALRCDPISGHVSLYWYRQALGQGPEFLTYFNYEAQQDKSGLPNDRFSAERPEGSISTLTIQRTEQRDSAMYRCASSLSPGANYGYTFGSGTRLTVV.

The gene calls are TRBV10-2 and TRBJ1-3; 7 bases line up with TRBD1. V was pared by 5 bases and J by 4 bases, with 5 bases of the junction left unmatched. CDR3 length: 14 residues. Germline CDR1 and CDR2: WSHSY and SAAADI. CDR3 coding DNA: TGCGCCAGCAGTCCTCGGACAGGCGGAAACACCATATATTTT. Residues: CASSPRTGGNTIYF.

This chain links TRBV28 with TRBJ2-3; D is ambiguous. CDR3 length: 13 residues. Germline V gives CDR1 MDHEN, CDR2 SYDVKM. Trimming took off 1 base at V and 5 bases at J, with 7 bases between the two ends. CDR3 amino acids: CASSLLGGDTQYF. CDR3 nucleotides: TGTGCCAGCAGTTTATTAGGCGGAGATACGCAGTATTTT.

This clone was seen once. The V call is TRBV5-4, the J call TRBJ2-5, with a tentative D call TRBD2 (5 bases). The CDR3 extends over 16 amino acids. CDR1 is SGHNT, CDR2 YYREEE, per germline (reference sequence). Trimming left V 3 bases short and J 1 base short, with 16 bases between. Here the CDR3 reads CASSSRSSGFQETQYF. For the CDR3, the DNA is TGTGCCAGCAGCTCCCGCTCGAGCGGTTTCCAAGAGACCCAGTACTTC.

The chain links TRBV5-1 to TRBJ1-4; 12 bases are a match to TRBD1. Per the germline V gene, CDR1 is SGHRS and CDR2 is YFSETQ. The CDR3 runs to 15 residues. V lost 3 bases to trimming and J lost 8 bases; unmatched junction nucleotides: 5. The CDR3 loop reads CASSWGQGANEKLFF. The CDR3 DNA is TGCGCCAGCAGCTGGGGACAGGGGGCGAACGAAAAACTGTTTTTT.

V usage is TRBV2 and J usage is TRBJ2-7; 9 positions match TRBD1. The junction had 5 bases not matched to a gene; V was cut back by 5 bases and J by 9 bases. This CDR3 comprises 12 residues. The germline V gene has CDR1 SNHLY and CDR2 FYNNEI. The CDR3, as DNA: TGTGCCAGCAGTCCGGGGACAGGGAGGCAGTACTTC. Its protein product is CASSPGTGRQYF.

This chain joins TRBV28 and TRBJ2-7; possibly TRBD2 for D (6 bases). The CDR3 totals 14 residues. Deletions cut 6 bases from V and 1 base from J, with 13 bases between. Germline CDR1 and CDR2: MDHEN and SYDVKM. CDR3 region: CASRGDSLSYEQYF. CDR3 coding DNA: TGTGCCAGCAGGGGGGACTCTCTATCCTACGAGCAGTACTTC.